Following are 6 T cell receptor beta chains from one sample sequenced in a study of vaccination and CD4 T cells after COVID-19. These receptors have no identified antigens. Cultured CD4+ T cells had their DNA profiled by the Oncomine TCR Beta short-read assay. TCRdb used MiXCR to reprocess the PCR reads, holding one entry per CDR3 protein. The data show 11,000 to 15,000 distinct CDR3 sequences, approximately 60% seen once. The sample's treatment: roughly nine-day PBMC culture with coronavirus spike peptide pools or control peptides (ViraFEST assay). Sequenced input: CD4+ T cells from blood, cultured in vitro. Receptor source: a human donor who had recovered from COVID-19.

The V gene is TRBV19, the J gene TRBJ1-6, with D perhaps TRBD1 (5 bases). CDR1 LNHDA and CDR2 SQIVND come from the germline V gene (reference sequence). The V end was cut by 5 bases, the J end by 13 bases, with 18 bases between. This CDR3 is 14 amino acids long. The CDR3 is CASSPQGVPEPLHF. The CDR3 nucleotides are TGTGCCAGTAGTCCCCAGGGTGTACCAGAGCCCCTCCACTTT. The full variable domain, its missing parts supplied by reference TRBV19 and TRBJ1-6, is DGGITQSPKYLFRKEGQNVTLSCEQNLNHDAMYWYRQDPGQGLRLIYYSQIVNDFQKGDIAEGYSVSREKKESFPLTVTSAQKNPTAFYLCASSPQGVPEPLHFGNGTRLTVT.

The V and J genes are TRBV20-1 and TRBJ1-1; TRBD1 aligns across 10 bases. CDR3 length equals 14 residues. The trim removed 5 bases at V and 10 bases at J, leaving 13 bases unmatched. Looked up from germline, CDR1 is DFQATT and CDR2 is SNEGSKA (reference sequence). The CDR3 spells CSASSGTGVRVAFF. The CDR3 nucleotides are TGCAGTGCTTCTTCCGGGACAGGGGTCCGGGTAGCTTTCTTT.

This clonotype was recorded a few times. CDR3 nucleotides: TGCAGTGCTAGAGTAAAACTTGGACACGATGGCTACACCTTC. Translated: CSARVKLGHDGYTF. V gene TRBV20-1 combines with J gene TRBJ1-2; maybe TRBD1 (5 bases). CDR3 length: 14 residues. Germline V gives CDR1 DFQATT, CDR2 SNEGSKA (reference sequence). Trimming removed 1 base at V and 6 bases at J, with 15 bases between.

This sequence joins TRBV10-1 and TRBJ2-6; D is unclear. The CDR3 loop spans 17 amino acids. With 9 bases removed from V and 3 bases from J, the gap between germline ends came to 21 bases. CDR1 and CDR2 from the germline V gene are WNHNN and SYGVQD (reference sequence). CDR3 loop: CARLPSTDPDGANVLTF. Written as DNA, the CDR3 is TGCGCCAGACTCCCTAGTACGGATCCAGATGGGGCCAACGTCCTGACTTTC.

V gene TRBV7-9 combines with J gene TRBJ1-2, with 10 nucleotides matching TRBD1. CDR1 SEHNR and CDR2 FQNEAQ come from the germline V gene (reference sequence). The junction had 11 bases not matched to a gene; V was cut back by 4 bases and J by 6 bases. The CDR3 loop spans 16 amino acids. In DNA, the CDR3 is TGTGCCAGCAGCTCAATCCGGGACAGGGGAATGGATGGCTACACCTTC. Translated, it gives CASSSIRDRGMDGYTF.

The chain has TRBV10-1 and TRBJ1-2; 11 bases fit TRBD1. V lost 6 bases, J lost 4 bases, and 4 bases stayed unmatched. Germline CDR1 reads WNHNN; CDR2 reads SYGVQD (reference sequence). This CDR3 contains 14 residues. This CDR3 reads CASRDRGQGYGYTF. CDR3 sequence (DNA): TGCGCCAGCAGGGACAGGGGGCAGGGCTATGGCTACACCTTC.